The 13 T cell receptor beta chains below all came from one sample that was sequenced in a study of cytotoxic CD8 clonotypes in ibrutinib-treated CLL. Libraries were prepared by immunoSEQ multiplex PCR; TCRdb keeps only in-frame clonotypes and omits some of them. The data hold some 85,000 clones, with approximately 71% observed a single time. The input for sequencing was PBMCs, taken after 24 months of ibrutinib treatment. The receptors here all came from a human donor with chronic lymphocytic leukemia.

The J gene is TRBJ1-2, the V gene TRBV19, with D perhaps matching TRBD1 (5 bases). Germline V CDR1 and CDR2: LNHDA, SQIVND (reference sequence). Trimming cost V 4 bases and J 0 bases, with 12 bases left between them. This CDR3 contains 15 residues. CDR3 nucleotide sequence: TGTGCCAGTAGTAGGGACTCCCTTTCTAACTATGGCTACACCTTC. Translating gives CASSRDSLSNYGYTF.

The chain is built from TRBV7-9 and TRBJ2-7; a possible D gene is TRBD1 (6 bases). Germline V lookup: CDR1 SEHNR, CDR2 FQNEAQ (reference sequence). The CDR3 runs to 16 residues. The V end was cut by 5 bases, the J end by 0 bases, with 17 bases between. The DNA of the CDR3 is TGTGCCAGCAGCGCAGACCGGGACATAGTCTCCTACGAGCAGTACTTC. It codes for CASSADRDIVSYEQYF.

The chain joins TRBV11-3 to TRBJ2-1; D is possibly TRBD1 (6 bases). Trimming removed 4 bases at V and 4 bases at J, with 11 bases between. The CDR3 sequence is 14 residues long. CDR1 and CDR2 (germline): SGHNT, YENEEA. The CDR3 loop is CASSSDRKYNEQFF. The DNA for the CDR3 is TGTGCCAGCAGCTCCGACAGGAAATACAATGAGCAGTTCTTC.

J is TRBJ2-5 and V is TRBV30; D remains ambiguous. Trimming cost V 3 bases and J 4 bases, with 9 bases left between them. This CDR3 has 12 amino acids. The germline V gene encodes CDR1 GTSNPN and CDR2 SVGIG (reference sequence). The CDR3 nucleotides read TGTGCCTGGAGCCCCGGCCGAGAGACCCAGTACTTC. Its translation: CAWSPGRETQYF.

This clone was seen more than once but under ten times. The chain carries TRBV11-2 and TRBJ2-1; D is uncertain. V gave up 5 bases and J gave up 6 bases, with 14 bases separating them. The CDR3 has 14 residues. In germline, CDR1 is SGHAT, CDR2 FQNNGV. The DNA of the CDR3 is TGTGCCAGCAGCCCCAAGCCTGGCTCCAATGAGCAGTTCTTC. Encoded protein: CASSPKPGSNEQFF.

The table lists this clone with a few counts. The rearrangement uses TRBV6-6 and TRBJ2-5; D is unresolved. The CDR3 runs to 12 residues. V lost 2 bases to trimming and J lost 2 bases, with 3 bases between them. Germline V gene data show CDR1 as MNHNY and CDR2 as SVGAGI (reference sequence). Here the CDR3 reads CASSYTQETQYF. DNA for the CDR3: TGTGCCAGCAGTTACACTCAAGAGACCCAGTACTTC.

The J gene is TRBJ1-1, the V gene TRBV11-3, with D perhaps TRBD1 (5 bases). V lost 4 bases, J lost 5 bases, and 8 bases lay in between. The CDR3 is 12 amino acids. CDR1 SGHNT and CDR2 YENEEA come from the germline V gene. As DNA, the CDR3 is TGTGCCAGCAGCTACGGGGGAACTGAAGCTTTCTTT. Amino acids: CASSYGGTEAFF.

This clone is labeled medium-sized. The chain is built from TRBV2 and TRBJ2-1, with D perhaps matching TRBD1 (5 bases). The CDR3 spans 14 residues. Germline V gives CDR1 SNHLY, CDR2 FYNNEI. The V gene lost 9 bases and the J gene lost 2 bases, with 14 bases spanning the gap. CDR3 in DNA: TGTGCCAGTGTGGTGGACACCACCTACAATGAGCAGTTCTTC. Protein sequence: CASVVDTTYNEQFF. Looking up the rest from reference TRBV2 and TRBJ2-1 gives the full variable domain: EPEVTQTPSHQVTQMGQEVILRCVPISNHLYFYWYRQILGQKVEFLVSFYNNEISEKSEIFDDQFSVERPDGSNFTLKIRSTKLEDSAMYFCASVVDTTYNEQFFGPGTRLTVL.

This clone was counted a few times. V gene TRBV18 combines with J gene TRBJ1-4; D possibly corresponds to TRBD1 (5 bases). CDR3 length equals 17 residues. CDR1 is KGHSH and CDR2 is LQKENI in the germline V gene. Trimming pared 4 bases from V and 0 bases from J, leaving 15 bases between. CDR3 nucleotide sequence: TGTGCCAGCTCACGGATGGTCAGGGAAGCAACTAATGAAAAACTGTTTTTT. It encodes CASSRMVREATNEKLFF.

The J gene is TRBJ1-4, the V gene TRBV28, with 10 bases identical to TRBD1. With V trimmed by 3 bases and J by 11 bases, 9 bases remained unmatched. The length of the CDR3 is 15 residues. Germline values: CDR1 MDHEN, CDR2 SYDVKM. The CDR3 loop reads CASSFPGTGVRKLFF. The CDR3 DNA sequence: TGTGCCAGCAGTTTCCCCGGGACAGGGGTGAGGAAACTGTTTTTT.

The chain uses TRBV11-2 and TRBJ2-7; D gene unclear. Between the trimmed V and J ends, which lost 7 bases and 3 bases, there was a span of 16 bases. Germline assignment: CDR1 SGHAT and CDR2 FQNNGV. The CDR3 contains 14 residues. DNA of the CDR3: TGTGCCAGCACCTATAAAGGCAGTCGCTACGAGCAGTACTTC. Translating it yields CASTYKGSRYEQYF. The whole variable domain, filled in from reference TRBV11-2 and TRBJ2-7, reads EAGVAQSPRYKIIEKRQSVAFWCNPISGHATLYWYQQILGQGPKLLIQFQNNGVVDDSQLPKDRFSAERLKGVDSTLKIQPAKLEDSAVYLCASTYKGSRYEQYFGPGTRLTVT.

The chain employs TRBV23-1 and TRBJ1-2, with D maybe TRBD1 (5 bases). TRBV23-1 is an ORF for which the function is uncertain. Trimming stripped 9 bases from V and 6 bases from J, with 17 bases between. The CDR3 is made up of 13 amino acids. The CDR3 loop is CASHRGQGDGYTF. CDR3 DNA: TGCGCCAGTCATAGGGGCCAGGGCGATGGCTACACCTTC.

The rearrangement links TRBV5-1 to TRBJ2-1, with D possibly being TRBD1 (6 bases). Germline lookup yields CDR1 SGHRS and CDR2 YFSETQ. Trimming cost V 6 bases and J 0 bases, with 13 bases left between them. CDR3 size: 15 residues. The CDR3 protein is CASIGGQSSYNEQFF. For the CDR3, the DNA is TGCGCCAGCATCGGAGGACAGAGCTCCTACAATGAGCAGTTCTTC.